This TCR beta chain comes out of a study of blood T cell repertoires in COVID-19 (dated by TCRdb to about 2020). Study-level background: Collaborator samples came from the United States, Italy and Spain and covered acute and convalescent phases of COVID-19. The material from the prospective study consisted of cDNA or gDNA derived from T cells, B-cell-depleted T cells, or PBMCs. Deeply sampled blood TCRbeta repertoires from subjects exposed to, actively infected with, or recovered from COVID-19 were included in the dataset. A freely available public database, intended as a resource for researchers studying the immune response to SARS-CoV-2, is where the repertoires were released. Samples were obtained from the ongoing ImmuneRACE study (first 160 participants) and from about 1,300 subjects provided by 6 global collaborators. The sample metadata nearly always contained a de-identified subject ID, COVID-19 status, age in years and sex. Where available, HLA class I and class II types were taken from metadata supplied by the sample provider and were not determined by assay-based typing.

With regard to this clone: Its antigen remains unidentified. Per-base quality was not reported, and no clone a single base away is much larger than it.

TCRbeta CDR3 regions were amplified from genomic DNA using the immunoSEQ Assay, a bias-controlled multiplex PCR. The authors processed their data as follows. Nucleated cell counts per sample were estimated from amplification of reference gene primers within the assay. To quantify the absolute abundance of each unique TCRbeta CDR3 rearrangement, sequence reads were collapsed and filtered. For each sample, productive Simpson clonality was calculated as the square root of Simpson's diversity index over productive rearrangements. As stored in TCRdb, this immuneACCESS dataset retains in-frame rearrangements with V and J assigned. A fraction of the clones does not appear; measured against another copy, unresolved V genes explain less than half of the discrepancy, and the remainder lacks a known reason. V and J calls and clone size come straight from that table; D and trimming were deduced from the DNA. This sample is represented by about 300,000 clones; around 86% of them were singletons. The top ten clones comprise about 10% of the sample.

CDR1 and CDR2 are read off the germline V gene as SQVTM and ANQGSEA. The CDR3, cysteine through phenylalanine, is 12 amino acids long. Only the CDR3 DNA is retained, 36 bases long and in frame from the first base. Trimming leaves V shorter by 3 bases and J shorter by 7 bases, with the junction holding 5 bases beyond the gene matches. Participants in the prospective study were aged 18 to 89 years, lived in some 24 United States geographic areas, and enrolled through a virtual design. Cohort assignment in the prospective study relied on participant-reported clinical history from a screening survey and a study questionnaire. ImmuneRACE Cohort 3 recovered participants were defined by two consecutive negative NP/OP PCR tests, healthcare professional clearance, or symptom resolution. Mobile phlebotomists in the prospective study collected whole blood, serum and a nasopharyngeal or oropharyngeal swab from every participant. Participants in the prospective study had the option to provide additional blood draws and questionnaires over a roughly 2-month period. Before DNA extraction, blood samples from the prospective study were shipped at room temperature or frozen.

The investigation overall reported the following: The quantity of clinical and demographic metadata differed by source and by participant and was supplied without curation.

This clonotype was sampled from a woman aged 18-29 years who had recovered from COVID-19. Here the chain combines TRBV29-1 and TRBJ1-2; 7 nucleotides in the junction match TRBD1. The specimen was PBMCs or T cells enriched from blood (not recorded which). The sequence in DNA is TGCAGCGTTGACCGACAGGGAGGTGGCTACACCTTC. Translation gives CSVDRQGGGYTF.